A single TCR beta chain is shown here with its context. The CDR3 is 15 residues long. J lost 2 bases, V lost 4 bases, and 4 bases had no gene match. Germline assignment: CDR1 MDHEN and CDR2 SYDVKM. This record belongs to a study of regulatory T cells in long-lasting Graves disease. Stated time point: newly diagnosed GD, antithyroid drugs for less than 3 months. Isolated PBMC RNA provided the starting material for the TCR library. Arm-PCR of CDR3 regions with iRepertoire HTBI primers generated TCR beta libraries. TCRdb analysed the multiplex PCR reads with MiXCR anew, one entry per CDR3 protein. The data show about 430,000 distinct CDR3 sequences, approximately 15% seen once. The sample was also linked to a second study, of T cells in Graves' hyperthyroidism and ophthalmopathy.

The rearrangement uses TRBV28 and TRBJ2-1; 8 bases are shared with TRBD1. The specimen comprised peripheral blood mononuclear cells (PBMCs), sampled at new diagnosis, from a patient treated with antithyroid drugs. This sequence originates from a woman between 40 and 55 years old with Graves disease. The CDR3, as DNA: TGTGCCAGCAGTTACAGGGGGTTGACCTACAATGAGCAGTTCTTC. Translating gives CASSYRGLTYNEQFF.